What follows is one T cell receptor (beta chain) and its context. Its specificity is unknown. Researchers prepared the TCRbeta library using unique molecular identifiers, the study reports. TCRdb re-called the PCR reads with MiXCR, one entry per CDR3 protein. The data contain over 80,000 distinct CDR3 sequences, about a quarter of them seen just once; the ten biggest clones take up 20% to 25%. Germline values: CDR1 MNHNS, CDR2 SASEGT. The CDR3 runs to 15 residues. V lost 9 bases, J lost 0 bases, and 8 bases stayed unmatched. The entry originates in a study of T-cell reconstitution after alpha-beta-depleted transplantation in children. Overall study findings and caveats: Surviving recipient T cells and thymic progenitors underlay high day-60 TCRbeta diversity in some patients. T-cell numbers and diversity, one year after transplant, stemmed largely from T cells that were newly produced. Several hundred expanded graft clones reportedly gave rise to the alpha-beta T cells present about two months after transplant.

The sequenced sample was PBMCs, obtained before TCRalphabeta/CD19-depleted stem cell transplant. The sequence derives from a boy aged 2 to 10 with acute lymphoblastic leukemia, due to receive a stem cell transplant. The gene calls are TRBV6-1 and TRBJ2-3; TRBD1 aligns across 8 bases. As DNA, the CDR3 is TGTGCCAGTCTCCTCGGACAGGGAAGCACAGATACGCAGTATTTT. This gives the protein CASLLGQGSTDTQYF.